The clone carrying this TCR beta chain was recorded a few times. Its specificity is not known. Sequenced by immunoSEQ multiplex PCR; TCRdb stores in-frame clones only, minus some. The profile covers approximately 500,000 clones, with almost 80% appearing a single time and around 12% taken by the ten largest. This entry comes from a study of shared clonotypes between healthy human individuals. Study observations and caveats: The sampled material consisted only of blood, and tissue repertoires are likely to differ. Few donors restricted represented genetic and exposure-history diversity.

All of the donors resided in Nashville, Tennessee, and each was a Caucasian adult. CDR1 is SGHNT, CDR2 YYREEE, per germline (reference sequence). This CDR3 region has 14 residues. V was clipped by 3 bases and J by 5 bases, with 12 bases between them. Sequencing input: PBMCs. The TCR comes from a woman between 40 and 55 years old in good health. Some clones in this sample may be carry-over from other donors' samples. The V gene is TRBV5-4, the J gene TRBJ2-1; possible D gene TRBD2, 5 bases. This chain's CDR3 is CASSSRRTDNEQFF. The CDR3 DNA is TGTGCCAGCAGCTCGAGAAGGACTGACAATGAGCAGTTCTTC.